This T cell receptor beta chain comes out of a study of vaccination and CD4 T cells after COVID-19. Cultured CD4+ T cells had their DNA profiled by the Oncomine TCR Beta short-read assay. Each CDR3 protein is one row after TCRdb ran MiXCR on the PCR reads. The table records about 3,100 distinct CDR3 sequences, about 20% of them present only once. On this clonotype itself: Its target is unknown.

The CDR3 runs to 11 residues. The germline gives CDR1 MNHNS, CDR2 SASEGT. V was pared by 8 bases and J by 8 bases, with 12 bases between. The treatment was: approximately 9-day PBMC culture with coronavirus spike peptide pools or control peptides (ViraFEST assay). ViraFEST stimulated the growth of antigen-specific T cells using peptide pools and subsequently profiled their TCRs by sequencing. Wells that each held around 2 million PBMCs were cultured with 9 to 10 IU/ml IL-2 and approximately 9.6 ug/ml peptide pools. Sequenced: CD4+ T cells from blood, cultured in vitro. This sequence was found in a human donor who had recovered from COVID-19. The chain uses TRBV6-1 and TRBJ1-2, with D unresolved. For the CDR3, the DNA is TGTGCCAGCGGACGAAATCGGGGCTACACCTTC. It codes for CASGRNRGYTF.